A single sample is the source of the 23 T cell receptor beta chains below, sequenced in a study of cytomegalovirus exposure and HLA in healthy donors. The PCR was carried out with 60 Vbeta primers and 13 Jbeta primers. Profiling relied on immunoSEQ multiplex PCR, and the TCRdb table lists in-frame clones only, not all of them. The table includes around 150,000 clones, roughly four fifths detected once. Sequenced: PBMCs. These receptors came from a man over 45 in good health and CMV-seropositive.

This clone has a handful of counts. The chain combines TRBV4-1 with TRBJ1-1; TRBD1 is a possible D gene (5 bases). V shed 1 base and J shed 3 bases, with 9 bases lying between them. From germline, CDR1 is MGHRA and CDR2 YSYEKL. The length of the CDR3 is 14 residues. The CDR3 is CASSQGWGDTEAFF. The CDR3 DNA reads TGCGCCAGCAGCCAAGGGTGGGGGGACACTGAAGCTTTCTTT.

The chain links TRBV7-6 to TRBJ2-1; a possible D gene is TRBD2 (6 bases). Trimming left V 0 bases short and J 5 bases short, with 8 bases between. Germline CDR1 is SGHVS and CDR2 is FNYEAQ. This CDR3 is 14 amino acids long. CDR3 in amino acids: CASSLAGGNNEQFF. CDR3 sequence (DNA): TGTGCCAGCAGCTTAGCGGGGGGTAACAATGAGCAGTTCTTC.

This chain joins TRBV27 and TRBJ2-6; 12 positions agree with TRBD1. V shed 4 bases and J 2 bases; nucleotides not matched to a gene: 9. CDR1 and CDR2 from the germline V gene are MNHEY and SMNVEV (reference sequence). The CDR3 runs to 19 residues. CDR3 amino acids: CASSWGTGGAGAGANVLTF. As DNA, the CDR3 is TGTGCCAGCAGTTGGGGGACAGGGGGCGCCGGGGCTGGGGCCAACGTCCTGACTTTC.

The rearrangement links TRBV7-9 to TRBJ2-7, with TRBD1 as a possible D gene (5 bases). Germline V gives CDR1 SEHNR, CDR2 FQNEAQ (reference sequence). The CDR3 contains 13 residues. Deletions cut 5 bases from V and 2 bases from J, with 10 bases between. CDR3 residues: CASSKQETYEQYF. CDR3 bases: TGTGCCAGCAGCAAACAGGAGACCTACGAGCAGTACTTC. The variable domain in full, completed from reference TRBV7-9 and TRBJ2-7, reads DTGVSQNPRHKITKRGQNVTFRCDPISEHNRLYWYRQTLGQGPEFLTYFQNEAQLEKSRLLSDRFSAERPKGSFSTLEIQRTEQGDSAMYLCASSKQETYEQYFGPGTRLTVT.

Details on this clone: Other DNA sequences in the same sample also yield this CDR3. The V gene is TRBV2, the J gene TRBJ2-3, with 14 bases lining up with TRBD2. After removal of 6 bases from V and 4 bases from J, the junction contained 6 bases not matched to a gene. The CDR3 extends over 16 amino acids. Germline CDR1 and CDR2: SNHLY and FYNNEI. The CDR3 sequence is CASSARLAGGADTQYF. DNA of the CDR3: TGTGCCAGCAGCGCTAGACTAGCGGGAGGGGCAGATACGCAGTATTTT. The full variable domain, in which reference TRBV2 and TRBJ2-3 provide the parts outside the CDR3, is EPEVTQTPSHQVTQMGQEVILRCVPISNHLYFYWYRQILGQKVEFLVSFYNNEISEKSEIFDDQFSVERPDGSNFTLKIRSTKLEDSAMYFCASSARLAGGADTQYFGPGTRLTVL.

The chain employs TRBV4-1 and TRBJ1-5; possibly TRBD1 for D (6 bases). Germline-derived CDR1 and CDR2 are MGHRA and YSYEKL. Trimming left V 7 bases short and J 1 base short, with 14 bases between. The CDR3 length is 15 residues. CDR3 amino acids: CASTGGLDSNQPQHF. The CDR3 region has the DNA TGCGCCAGCACGGGGGGGCTGGACAGCAATCAGCCCCAGCATTTT.

The rearrangement joins TRBV5-1 to TRBJ1-2, with 9 bases identical to TRBD1. This CDR3 contains 16 residues. V trimming: 0 bases; J trimming: 8 bases; junction bases outside the gene matches: 11. Germline values: CDR1 SGHRS, CDR2 YFSETQ. The CDR3, as DNA: TGCGCCAGCAGCTTGGAAATGAAACAGGGGGCGCGGGGCTACACCTTC. It encodes CASSLEMKQGARGYTF. The full variable domain, completed using reference TRBV5-1 and TRBJ1-2, is KAGVTQTPRYLIKTRGQQVTLSCSPISGHRSVSWYQQTPGQGLQFLFEYFSETQRNKGNFPGRFSGRQFSNSRSEMNVSTLELGDSALYLCASSLEMKQGARGYTFGSGTRLTVV.

V and J are TRBV6-1 and TRBJ2-2; possible D gene TRBD1, 5 bases. Germline lookup yields CDR1 MNHNS and CDR2 SASEGT. The V end lost 7 bases, the J end lost 6 bases, and 15 bases lay between the germline ends. This CDR3 has 14 amino acids. The CDR3 nucleotides are TGTGCCAGCACCTACTGGGAAGGGGCCGGGGAGCTGTTTTTT. Translating it yields CASTYWEGAGELFF.

The chain uses TRBV11-2 and TRBJ1-4, with TRBD1 matching over 9 bases. The germline CDR1 and CDR2 sequences are SGHAT and FQNNGV. The CDR3 spans 16 residues. Trimming cost V 5 bases and J 5 bases; bases outside gene matches: 9. CDR3 DNA: TGTGCCAGCAGCAAGGGACAGGGAGGCTCGAATGAAAAACTGTTTTTT. Residues: CASSKGQGGSNEKLFF.

This clone turned up a few times. J is TRBJ1-6 and V is TRBV6-1; D possibly corresponds to TRBD1 (5 bases). The V end lost 6 bases, the J end lost 7 bases, and 13 bases lay between the germline ends. From germline, CDR1 is MNHNS and CDR2 SASEGT. The CDR3 is 14 residues long. The CDR3 loop is CASRAGTENSPLHF. The CDR3 DNA reads TGTGCCAGCAGAGCCGGGACTGAAAATTCACCCCTCCACTTT.

The chain couples TRBV19 to TRBJ2-5, with 7 bases matching TRBD2. The end of the DNA aligns better with TRBJ2-7, so the J call may be wrong. The CDR3 sequence is 13 residues long. CDR1 is LNHDA, CDR2 SQIVND, per germline (reference sequence). CDR3 DNA sequence: TGTGCCAGTAGTATGGGGACTAACTACGAGCAGTACTTC. Translating it yields CASSMGTNYEQYF.

The gene calls are TRBV28 and TRBJ2-5; 8 nucleotides line up with TRBD1. The trim removed 5 bases at V and 1 base at J, leaving 6 bases unmatched. This CDR3 comprises 15 residues. Germline-derived CDR1 and CDR2 are MDHEN and SYDVKM. The CDR3 spells CASSQLQGAQETQYF. The CDR3 DNA is TGTGCCAGCAGTCAACTCCAGGGGGCCCAAGAGACCCAGTACTTC. Full variable domain (outside the CDR3, taken from reference TRBV28 and TRBJ2-5): DVKVTQSSRYLVKRTGEKVFLECVQDMDHENMFWYRQDPGLGLRLIYFSYDVKMKEKGDIPEGYSVSREKKERFSLILESASTNQTSMYLCASSQLQGAQETQYFGPGTRLLVL.

The V gene is TRBV7-2, the J gene TRBJ1-1, with D tentatively TRBD1 (5 bases). Germline CDR1 is SGHTA and CDR2 is FQGNSA. Trimming removed 0 bases at V and 3 bases at J, with 17 bases between. CDR3 length: 17 residues. The DNA of the CDR3 is TGTGCCAGCAGCTTAGCGGAGTTTCGTCGGGGGGACACTGAAGCTTTCTTT. This gives the protein CASSLAEFRRGDTEAFF.

CDR3 residues: CASSLLASPSYEQYF. CDR3 sequence (DNA): TGTGCCAGCAGTTTATTGGCTAGCCCCTCCTACGAGCAGTACTTC. The chain recombines TRBV27 with TRBJ2-5, with D possibly being TRBD2 (5 bases). The last part of the DNA fits TRBJ2-7 better; the J call may be wrong. This CDR3 has 15 residues. The germline gives CDR1 MNHEY, CDR2 SMNVEV (reference sequence).

This clone has just one count. V and J are TRBV27 and TRBJ2-1; tentative D call: TRBD1 (6 bases). CDR3 length equals 13 residues. The germline V and J ends were trimmed by 5 bases and 9 bases, with 14 bases remaining between them. Germline V gene sequence: CDR1 MNHEY, CDR2 SMNVEV (reference sequence). The DNA of the CDR3 is TGTGCCAGCAGTAGGGACACTCGGGGTGAGCAGTTCTTC. Translated: CASSRDTRGEQFF.

This chain connects TRBV7-2 to TRBJ2-3; TRBD2 matches at 11 bases. Trimming took 5 bases from V and 2 from J; bases not matched to a gene: 3. This CDR3 region has 15 residues. Germline CDR1 SGHTA, CDR2 FQGNSA. The CDR3 bases are TGTGCCAGCAGCGTTAGCGGGAGGGTCACAGATACGCAGTATTTT. As protein: CASSVSGRVTDTQYF.

V gene TRBV18 combines with J gene TRBJ1-1; no clear D. CDR3 size: 14 residues. CDR1 is KGHSH, CDR2 LQKENI, per germline. V lost 8 bases and J 3 bases, leaving 16 bases between the germline ends. Written as DNA, the CDR3 is TGTGCCAGCCTTTCCTGGGGAGAGGACACTGAAGCTTTCTTT. Amino acid sequence: CASLSWGEDTEAFF.

The chain recombines TRBV5-1 with TRBJ2-5; TRBD2 might be the D (5 bases). The germline gives CDR1 SGHRS, CDR2 YFSETQ. The V end was cut by 3 bases, the J end by 2 bases, with 8 bases between. This CDR3 is 13 amino acids long. CDR3 amino acids: CASSSRGQETQYF. CDR3 DNA: TGCGCCAGCAGCTCCCGGGGACAAGAGACCCAGTACTTC.

The chain has TRBV18 and TRBJ1-1; tentative D call: TRBD1 (5 bases). Germline CDR1 KGHSH, CDR2 LQKENI. The CDR3 is made up of 15 amino acids. Trimming left V 3 bases short and J 2 bases short, with 13 bases between. The CDR3 region is CASSPPGQRNTEAFF. The CDR3 DNA is TGTGCCAGCTCACCTCCTGGACAAAGAAACACTGAAGCTTTCTTT.

The chain joins TRBV27 to TRBJ2-2; 7 bases are shared with TRBD1. Unmatched junction bases numbered 8, after V lost 3 bases and J lost 1 base. The CDR3 length is 17 residues. In germline, CDR1 is MNHEY, CDR2 SMNVEV (reference sequence). CDR3 sequence: CASSFKGAGENTGELFF. CDR3 coding DNA: TGTGCCAGCAGTTTTAAGGGGGCAGGGGAGAACACCGGGGAGCTGTTTTTT.

In DNA, the CDR3 is TGCGCCAGCAGCTTGGTAGACGGGGATACGCAGTATTTT. Translated: CASSLVDGDTQYF. The J gene is TRBJ2-3, the V gene TRBV5-1, with D uncertain. This CDR3 comprises 13 residues. The germline V and J ends were trimmed by 0 bases and 6 bases, with 8 bases remaining between them. The V gene's germline CDR1 is SGHRS and CDR2 YFSETQ. Looking up the rest from reference TRBV5-1 and TRBJ2-3 gives the full variable domain: KAGVTQTPRYLIKTRGQQVTLSCSPISGHRSVSWYQQTPGQGLQFLFEYFSETQRNKGNFPGRFSGRQFSNSRSEMNVSTLELGDSALYLCASSLVDGDTQYFGPGTRLTVL.

This chain joins TRBV29-1 and TRBJ2-7; a weak D match, TRBD2 (7 bases). This CDR3 contains 15 residues. Trimming removed 1 base from V and 3 bases from J, with 16 bases in between. Germline CDR1 SQVTM, CDR2 ANQGSEA. The CDR3 here is CSVEGEGGRGYEQYF. Written as DNA, the CDR3 is TGCAGCGTTGAAGGGGAGGGGGGGCGCGGCTACGAGCAGTACTTC.

J is TRBJ2-1 and V is TRBV6-5, with D possibly being TRBD1 (6 bases). The CDR3 has 15 residues. Germline V gives CDR1 MNHEY, CDR2 SVGAGI. Trimming cost V 0 bases and J 3 bases, with 9 bases left between them. The CDR3 sequence is CASSYSTGLYNEQFF. Here the CDR3 DNA reads TGTGCCAGCAGTTACTCGACAGGACTCTACAATGAGCAGTTCTTC.